The present T cell receptor (beta chain) was sequenced within a study of T cell responses to AZD1222 COVID-19 vaccine. This clone was seen just once. Its cognate antigen is unknown. Findings of the study overall: The number of AZD1222 recipients seropositive at baseline was only 5 to 7.

CDR1 and CDR2 (germline): MNHEY, SMNVEV (reference sequence). The CDR3 totals 17 residues. V shed 5 bases and J shed 1 base, with 20 bases lying between them. The protocol was immunoSEQ multiplex PCR, while the TCRdb copy is restricted to in-frame clones and leaves out a portion. The sample lists approximately 120,000 clones, 80% to 95% occurring once. The sequence derives from an adult in good health. This chain connects TRBV27 to TRBJ1-1; tentatively, D is TRBD1 (5 bases). The material was peripheral blood, obtained on day 0 of MenACWY control vaccination. CDR3 protein: CASSRNRDWVRNTEAFF. CDR3 in DNA: TGTGCCAGCAGTCGAAACCGGGACTGGGTCCGGAACACTGAAGCTTTCTTT.